Reported below is one TCR beta chain. No conserved phenylalanine or tryptophan is present at the end of the CDR3, so a read error is the likely explanation. This sample is part of a study of T cells in localized non-small cell lung cancer. The repertoire was sequenced with immunoSEQ multiplex PCR; TCRdb's copy has only in-frame clones and lacks some. The sample carries some 35,000 clones, approximately 92% recorded once. The CDR3 is made up of 14 amino acids. Trimming pared 2 bases from V and 1 base from J, leaving 9 bases between. Germline CDR1 reads SGHNT; CDR2 reads YYREEE (reference sequence). Sample: peripheral blood, taken before any cancer treatment. V and J are TRBV5-4 and TRBJ1-1; D is ambiguous. This receptor was identified in an older female donor with stage I lung adenocarcinoma. Written as DNA, the CDR3 is TGTGCCAGCAGCTTAGACGGACGGAACACTGAAGCTTTCCTT. This gives the protein CASSLDGRNTEAFL.